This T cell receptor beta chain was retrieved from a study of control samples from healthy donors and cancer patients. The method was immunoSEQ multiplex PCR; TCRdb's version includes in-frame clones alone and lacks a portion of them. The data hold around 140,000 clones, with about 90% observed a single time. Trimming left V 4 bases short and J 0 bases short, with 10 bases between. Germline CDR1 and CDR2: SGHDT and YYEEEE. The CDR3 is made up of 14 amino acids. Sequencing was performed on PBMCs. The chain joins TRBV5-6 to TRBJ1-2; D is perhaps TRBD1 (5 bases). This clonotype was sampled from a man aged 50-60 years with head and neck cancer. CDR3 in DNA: TGTGCCAGCAGCCTTTGGGGGGCTAACTATGGCTACACCTTC. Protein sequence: CASSLWGANYGYTF.